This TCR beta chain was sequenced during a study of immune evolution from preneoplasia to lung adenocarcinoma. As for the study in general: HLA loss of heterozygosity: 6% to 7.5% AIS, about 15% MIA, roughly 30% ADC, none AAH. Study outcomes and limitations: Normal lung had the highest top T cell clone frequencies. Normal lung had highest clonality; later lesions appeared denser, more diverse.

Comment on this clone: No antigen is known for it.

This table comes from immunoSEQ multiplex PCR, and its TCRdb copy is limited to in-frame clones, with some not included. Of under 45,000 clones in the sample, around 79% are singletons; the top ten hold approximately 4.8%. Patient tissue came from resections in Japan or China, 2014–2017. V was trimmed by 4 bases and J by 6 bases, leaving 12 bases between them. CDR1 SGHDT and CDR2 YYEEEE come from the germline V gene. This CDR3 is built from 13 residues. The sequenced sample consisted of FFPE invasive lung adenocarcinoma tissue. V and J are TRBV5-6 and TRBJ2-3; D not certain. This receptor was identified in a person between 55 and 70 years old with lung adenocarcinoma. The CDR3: CASSPSWGDTQYF. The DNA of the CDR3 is TGTGCCAGCAGCCCTTCTTGGGGTGATACGCAGTATTTT. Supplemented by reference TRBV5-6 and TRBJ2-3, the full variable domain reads DAGVTQSPTHLIKTRGQQVTLRCSPKSGHDTVSWYQQALGQGPQFIFQYYEEEERQRGNFPDRFSGHQFPNYSSELNVNALLLGDSALYLCASSPSWGDTQYFGPGTRLTVL.